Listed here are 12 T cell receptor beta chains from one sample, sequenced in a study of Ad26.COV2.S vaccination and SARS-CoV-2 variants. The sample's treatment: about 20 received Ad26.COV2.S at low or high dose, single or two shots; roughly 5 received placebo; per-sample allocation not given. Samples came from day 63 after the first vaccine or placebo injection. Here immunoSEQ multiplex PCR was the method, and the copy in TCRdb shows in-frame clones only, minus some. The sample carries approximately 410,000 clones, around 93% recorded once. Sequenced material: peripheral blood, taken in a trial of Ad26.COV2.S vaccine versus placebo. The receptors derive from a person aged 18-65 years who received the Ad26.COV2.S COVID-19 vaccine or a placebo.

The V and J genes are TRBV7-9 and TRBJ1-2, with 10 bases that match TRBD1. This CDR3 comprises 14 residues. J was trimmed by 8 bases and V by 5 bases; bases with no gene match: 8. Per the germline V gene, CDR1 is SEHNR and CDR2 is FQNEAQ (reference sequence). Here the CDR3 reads CASSTGTGEGGYTF. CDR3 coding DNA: TGTGCCAGCAGCACCGGGACAGGGGAAGGAGGCTACACCTTC.

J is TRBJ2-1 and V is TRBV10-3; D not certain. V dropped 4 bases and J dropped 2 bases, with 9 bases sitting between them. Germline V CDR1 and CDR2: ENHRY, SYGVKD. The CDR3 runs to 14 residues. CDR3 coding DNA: TGTGCCATCAGTGGCTCCTACACCTACAATGAGCAGTTCTTC. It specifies CAISGSYTYNEQFF.

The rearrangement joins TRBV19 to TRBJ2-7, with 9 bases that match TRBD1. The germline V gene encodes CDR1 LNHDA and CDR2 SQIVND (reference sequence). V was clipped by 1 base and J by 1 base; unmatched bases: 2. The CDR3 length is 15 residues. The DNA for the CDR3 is TGTGCCAGTAGTATAGCGGACAGGGGTTCCTACGAGCAGTACTTC. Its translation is CASSIADRGSYEQYF.

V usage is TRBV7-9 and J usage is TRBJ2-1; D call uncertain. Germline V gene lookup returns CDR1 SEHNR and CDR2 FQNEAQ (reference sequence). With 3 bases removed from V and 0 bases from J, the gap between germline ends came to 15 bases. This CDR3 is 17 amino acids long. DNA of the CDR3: TGTGCCAGCAGCTTGGGCGGTTGGGATAGCTCCTACAATGAGCAGTTCTTC. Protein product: CASSLGGWDSSYNEQFF.

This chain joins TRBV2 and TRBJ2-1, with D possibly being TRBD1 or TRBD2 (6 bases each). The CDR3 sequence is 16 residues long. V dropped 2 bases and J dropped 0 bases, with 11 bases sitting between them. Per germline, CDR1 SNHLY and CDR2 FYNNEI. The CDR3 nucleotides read TGTGCCAGCAGTGAATCCCCGGGGGCCTCCTACAATGAGCAGTTCTTC. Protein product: CASSESPGASYNEQFF.

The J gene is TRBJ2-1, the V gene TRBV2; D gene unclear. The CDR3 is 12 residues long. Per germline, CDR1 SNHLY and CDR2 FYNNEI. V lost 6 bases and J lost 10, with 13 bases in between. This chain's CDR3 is CASSLLVLEQFF. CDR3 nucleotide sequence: TGTGCCAGCAGCCTCTTAGTTTTGGAGCAGTTCTTC.

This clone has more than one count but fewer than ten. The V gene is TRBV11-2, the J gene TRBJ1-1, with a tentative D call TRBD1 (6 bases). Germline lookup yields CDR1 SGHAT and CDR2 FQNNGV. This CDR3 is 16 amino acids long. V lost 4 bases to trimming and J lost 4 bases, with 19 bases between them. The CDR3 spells CASSSQLGGRVTEAFF. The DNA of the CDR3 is TGTGCCAGCAGCTCCCAATTAGGGGGGCGGGTCACTGAAGCTTTCTTT.

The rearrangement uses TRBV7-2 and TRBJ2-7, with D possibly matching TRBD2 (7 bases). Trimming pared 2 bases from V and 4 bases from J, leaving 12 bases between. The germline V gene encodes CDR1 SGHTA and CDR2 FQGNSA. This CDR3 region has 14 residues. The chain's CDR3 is CASSLHEGGYEQYF. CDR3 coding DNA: TGTGCCAGCAGCTTACATGAGGGGGGGTACGAGCAGTACTTC.

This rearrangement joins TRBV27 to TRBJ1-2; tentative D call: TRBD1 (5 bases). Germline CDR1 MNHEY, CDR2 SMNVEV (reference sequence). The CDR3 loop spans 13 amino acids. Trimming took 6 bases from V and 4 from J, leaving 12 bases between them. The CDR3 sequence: CASSPTDFYGYTF. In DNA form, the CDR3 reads TGTGCCAGCAGCCCGACAGATTTCTATGGCTACACCTTC.

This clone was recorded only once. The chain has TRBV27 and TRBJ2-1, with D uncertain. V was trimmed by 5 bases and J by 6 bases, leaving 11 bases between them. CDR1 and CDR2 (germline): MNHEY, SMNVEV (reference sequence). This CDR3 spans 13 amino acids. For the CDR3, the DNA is TGTGCCAGCAGTCTGTCTGATCTCAATGAGCAGTTCTTC. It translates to CASSLSDLNEQFF.

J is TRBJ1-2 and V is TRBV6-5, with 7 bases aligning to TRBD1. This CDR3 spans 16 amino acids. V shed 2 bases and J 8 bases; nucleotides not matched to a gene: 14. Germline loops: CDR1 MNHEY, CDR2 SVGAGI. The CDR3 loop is CASSYGDSRRGHGYTF. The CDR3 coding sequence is TGTGCCAGCAGTTACGGGGACAGCCGGAGGGGGCACGGCTACACCTTC.

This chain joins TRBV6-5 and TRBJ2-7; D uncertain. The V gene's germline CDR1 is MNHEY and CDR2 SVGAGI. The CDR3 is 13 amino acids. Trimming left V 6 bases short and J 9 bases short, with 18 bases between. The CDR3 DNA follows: TGTGCCAGCAGGCCTACTATGGTCGGCGGGCAGTACTTC. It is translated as CASRPTMVGGQYF.